The rows below give T cell receptor beta chains drawn from one sample of a study of shared clonotypes between healthy human individuals. Assay: immunoSEQ multiplex PCR; the TCRdb copy retains only in-frame clones and omits some. In the table there are roughly 500,000 clones, less than 80% of which are singletons. The sample comprised PBMCs. The receptors derive from a woman aged 40 to 50 in good health. Some clones in this sample may be carry-over from other donors' samples. The CDR3 runs from the conserved cysteine through the conserved F or W. D genes are given only for firm matches. A clone size is listed for some rows: how often the clone was seen (once, few, many), or a class if it is expanded.

len: 19; d_gene: TRBD2; j_gene: TRBJ2-5; abundance: many; v_gene: TRBV6-4; CDR3nt: TGTGCCAGCAGTGACTCTCTTCTCGGGACTAAGACATCCCAAGAGACCCAGTACTTC; CDR3aa: CASSDSLLGTKTSQETQYF
len: 18; d_gene: TRBD2; j_gene: TRBJ2-7; abundance: once; v_gene: TRBV7-2; CDR3nt: TGTGCCAGCAGCTTAGTCGGGACTAGCGGGAGTATATCCTACGAGCAGTACTTC; CDR3aa: CASSLVGTSGSISYEQYF
len: 14; d_gene: NA; j_gene: TRBJ2-7; abundance: few; v_gene: TRBV27; CDR3nt: TGTGCCAGCAGTTTAAGGCACAACTCCTACGAGCAGTACTTC; CDR3aa: CASSLRHNSYEQYF
len: 14; d_gene: TRBD1; j_gene: TRBJ2-2; abundance: NA; v_gene: TRBV7-3; CDR3nt: TGTGCCAGCAGCCGACAGGGATGGACCGGGGAGCTGTTTTTT; CDR3aa: CASSRQGWTGELFF
len: 13; d_gene: TRBD1; j_gene: TRBJ2-5; abundance: NA; v_gene: TRBV29-1; CDR3nt: TGCAGCGCCCGACAGGGGTCCCAAGAGACCCAGTACTTC; CDR3aa: CSARQGSQETQYF
len: 15; d_gene: TRBD1; j_gene: TRBJ2-2; abundance: NA; v_gene: TRBV9; CDR3nt: TGTGCCAGCAGCGTCGGGACAGGGAAGGTCGGGGAGCTGTTTTTT; CDR3aa: CASSVGTGKVGELFF
len: 14; d_gene: TRBD1; j_gene: TRBJ2-3; abundance: NA; v_gene: TRBV7-7; CDR3nt: TGTGCCAGCAGCGCAGACAGGGTGACAGATACGCAGTATTTT; CDR3aa: CASSADRVTDTQYF
len: 16; d_gene: TRBD2; j_gene: TRBJ2-7; abundance: NA; v_gene: TRBV15; CDR3nt: TGTGCCACCAGCAGAGCAGGACTAGCGGGCCACTACGAGCAGTACTTC; CDR3aa: CATSRAGLAGHYEQYF
len: 15; d_gene: TRBD2; j_gene: TRBJ2-1; abundance: few; v_gene: TRBV6-1; CDR3nt: TGTGCCAGCAGTGAACTAGCGGGAGGATGGTACGAGCAGTTCTTC; CDR3aa: CASSELAGGWYEQFF
len: 16; d_gene: TRBD1; j_gene: TRBJ1-5; abundance: once; v_gene: TRBV19; CDR3nt: TGTGCCAGTAGTATTCCGAGGACAGGGCCAAATCAGCCCCAGCATTTT; CDR3aa: CASSIPRTGPNQPQHF
len: 11; d_gene: NA; j_gene: TRBJ2-3; abundance: once; v_gene: TRBV10-2; CDR3nt: TGCGCCAGCACCGAAACAGATACGCAGTATTTT; CDR3aa: CASTETDTQYF
len: 15; d_gene: NA; j_gene: TRBJ2-3; abundance: NA; v_gene: TRBV5-1; CDR3nt: TGCGCCAGCAGCTTGGGAGTCGCCCTCACAGATACGCAGTATTTT; CDR3aa: CASSLGVALTDTQYF
len: 12; d_gene: NA; j_gene: TRBJ2-1; abundance: once; v_gene: TRBV7-7; CDR3nt: TGTGCTAGCAGCCCCTCCGGGACGCCCCAGTTCTTC; CDR3aa: CASSPSGTPQFF
len: 15; d_gene: NA; j_gene: TRBJ2-2; abundance: few; v_gene: TRBV4-1; CDR3nt: TGCGCCAGCAGCCCGGGACCCATGGTCACCGGGGAGCTGTTTTTT; CDR3aa: CASSPGPMVTGELFF
len: 14; d_gene: TRBD1; j_gene: TRBJ1-2; abundance: few; v_gene: TRBV29-1; CDR3nt: TGCAGCTCTGCAGGGGGAGGGGACGTCAATGGCTACACCTTC; CDR3aa: CSSAGGGDVNGYTF
len: 14; d_gene: NA; j_gene: TRBJ2-7; abundance: once; v_gene: TRBV11-2; CDR3nt: TGTGCCAGCAGCTTAGTGGCAGGGGTGTACGAGCAGTACTTC; CDR3aa: CASSLVAGVYEQYF
len: 15; d_gene: NA; j_gene: TRBJ2-3; abundance: NA; v_gene: TRBV5-6; CDR3nt: TGTGCCAGCAGCTTGGCAGGACTGGGTCGGGATACGCAGTATTTT; CDR3aa: CASSLAGLGRDTQYF
len: 17; d_gene: TRBD2; j_gene: TRBJ2-3; abundance: NA; v_gene: TRBV10-3; CDR3nt: TGTGCCATCAGTGAGTCGACGAGCGGGAGAAGGACAGATACGCAGTATTTT; CDR3aa: CAISESTSGRRTDTQYF
len: 13; d_gene: TRBD1; j_gene: TRBJ2-3; abundance: NA; v_gene: TRBV5-1; CDR3nt: TGCGCCAGCTCGGGACAGGGTACAGATACGCAGTATTTT; CDR3aa: CASSGQGTDTQYF
len: 19; d_gene: TRBD2; j_gene: TRBJ2-4; abundance: NA; v_gene: TRBV27; CDR3nt: TGTGCCAGCAGTTTATCACCCTGGACTAGCGGGAGGGCCGAGAACATTCAGTACTTC; CDR3aa: CASSLSPWTSGRAENIQYF
len: 17; d_gene: TRBD2; j_gene: TRBJ2-1; abundance: once; v_gene: TRBV7-6; CDR3nt: TGTGCCAGCAGCTTGGCACTAGCGGGAGGGCCGAGGGGTGAGCAGTTCTTC; CDR3aa: CASSLALAGGPRGEQFF
len: 14; d_gene: TRBD1; j_gene: TRBJ2-7; abundance: NA; v_gene: TRBV19; CDR3nt: TGTGCCAGTAGTGCCCGGGACAGGGCCTACGAGCAGTACTTC; CDR3aa: CASSARDRAYEQYF
len: 14; d_gene: TRBD2; j_gene: TRBJ2-7; abundance: NA; v_gene: TRBV9; CDR3nt: TGTGCCAGCAGCGCTGGGACTAGCGGCTACGAGCAGTACTTC; CDR3aa: CASSAGTSGYEQYF
len: 15; d_gene: NA; j_gene: TRBJ2-7; abundance: NA; v_gene: TRBV19; CDR3nt: TGTGCCAGTAAATTCGGGGCAGTCGGTACCTACGAGCAGTACTTC; CDR3aa: CASKFGAVGTYEQYF
len: 13; d_gene: TRBD2; j_gene: TRBJ2-7; abundance: few; v_gene: TRBV10-2; CDR3nt: TGCGCCAGCATCGGGACTAGCGGGAGAGAGCAGTACTTC; CDR3aa: CASIGTSGREQYF
len: 17; d_gene: TRBD1; j_gene: TRBJ2-1; abundance: NA; v_gene: TRBV28; CDR3nt: TGTGCCAGCAGTTCTCACAGGGGGTCTGTATTCTACAATGAGCAGTTCTTC; CDR3aa: CASSSHRGSVFYNEQFF
len: 14; d_gene: TRBD1; j_gene: TRBJ2-3; abundance: NA; v_gene: TRBV29-1; CDR3nt: TGCAGCGCCGGACAGGGGGAGTCCACAGATACGCAGTATTTT; CDR3aa: CSAGQGESTDTQYF
len: 14; d_gene: TRBD2; j_gene: TRBJ2-7; abundance: once; v_gene: TRBV19; CDR3nt: TGTGCCAGTAGTATGGGCGGGAGCTCCTACGAGCAGTACTTC; CDR3aa: CASSMGGSSYEQYF
len: 13; d_gene: NA; j_gene: TRBJ2-7; abundance: few; v_gene: TRBV28; CDR3nt: TGTGCCAGCAGCCACGGAGGGTCCTACGAGCAGTACTTC; CDR3aa: CASSHGGSYEQYF
len: 17; d_gene: NA; j_gene: TRBJ2-2; abundance: NA; v_gene: TRBV9; CDR3nt: TGTGCCAGCAGCGTAGGTAGGGGACAAGATTACACCGGGGAGCTGTTTTTT; CDR3aa: CASSVGRGQDYTGELFF
len: 14; d_gene: NA; j_gene: TRBJ1-4; abundance: NA; v_gene: TRBV5-1; CDR3nt: TGCGCCAGCAGCTTATCAACAACTAATGAAAAACTGTTTTTT; CDR3aa: CASSLSTTNEKLFF
len: 11; d_gene: NA; j_gene: TRBJ1-1; abundance: NA; v_gene: TRBV6-5; CDR3nt: TGTGCCAGCAGAATCAACACTGAAGCTTTCTTT; CDR3aa: CASRINTEAFF
len: 15; d_gene: TRBD1; j_gene: TRBJ1-2; abundance: NA; v_gene: TRBV29-1; CDR3nt: TGCAGCGTTGATGTTAGGGGGCGACCTAACTATGGCTACACCTTC; CDR3aa: CSVDVRGRPNYGYTF
len: 13; d_gene: NA; j_gene: TRBJ1-2; abundance: NA; v_gene: TRBV7-3; CDR3nt: TGTGCCAGCAGCTTAAGGTCAGGGGTAGGCTACACCTTC; CDR3aa: CASSLRSGVGYTF
len: 16; d_gene: NA; j_gene: TRBJ2-7; abundance: NA; v_gene: TRBV11-2; CDR3nt: TGTGCCAGCAGCCCGGGCAGACAAGGCGGTCTCTACGAGCAGTACTTC; CDR3aa: CASSPGRQGGLYEQYF
len: 15; d_gene: TRBD2; j_gene: TRBJ2-3; abundance: many; v_gene: TRBV12-5; CDR3nt: TGTGCTAGTGGTTTGACAGCGGGAGGGCCGGATACGCAGTATTTT; CDR3aa: CASGLTAGGPDTQYF
len: 15; d_gene: NA; j_gene: TRBJ1-5; abundance: NA; v_gene: TRBV19; CDR3nt: TGTGCCAGTAGTATAGATCTGGAGGGGTATCAGCCCCAGCATTTT; CDR3aa: CASSIDLEGYQPQHF
len: 13; d_gene: NA; j_gene: TRBJ2-1; abundance: NA; v_gene: TRBV28; CDR3nt: TGTGCCAGCAGTTCAGGGGCAGGCAATGAGCAGTTCTTC; CDR3aa: CASSSGAGNEQFF
len: 15; d_gene: TRBD1; j_gene: TRBJ1-1; abundance: NA; v_gene: TRBV5-1; CDR3nt: TGCGCCAGCAGCCAAGGACAGGGTTTGAACACTGAAGCTTTCTTT; CDR3aa: CASSQGQGLNTEAFF
len: 15; d_gene: TRBD1; j_gene: TRBJ2-7; abundance: once; v_gene: TRBV5-5; CDR3nt: TGTGCCAGCAGCTTCATAGGGACAGGGTCCTACGAGCAGTACTTC; CDR3aa: CASSFIGTGSYEQYF
len: 14; d_gene: TRBD2; j_gene: TRBJ2-7; abundance: NA; v_gene: TRBV6-5; CDR3nt: TGTGCCAGCAGTACTCCTAGCGGGAGGTACGAGCAGTACTTC; CDR3aa: CASSTPSGRYEQYF
len: 14; d_gene: NA; j_gene: TRBJ2-7; abundance: NA; v_gene: TRBV29-1; CDR3nt: TGCAGCGTCCGCGATACCCGGAGAACCTACGAGCAGTACTTC; CDR3aa: CSVRDTRRTYEQYF
len: 12; d_gene: NA; j_gene: TRBJ2-1; abundance: NA; v_gene: TRBV2; CDR3nt: TGTGCCAGCACCCGACTGGAGAATGAGCAGTTCTTC; CDR3aa: CASTRLENEQFF